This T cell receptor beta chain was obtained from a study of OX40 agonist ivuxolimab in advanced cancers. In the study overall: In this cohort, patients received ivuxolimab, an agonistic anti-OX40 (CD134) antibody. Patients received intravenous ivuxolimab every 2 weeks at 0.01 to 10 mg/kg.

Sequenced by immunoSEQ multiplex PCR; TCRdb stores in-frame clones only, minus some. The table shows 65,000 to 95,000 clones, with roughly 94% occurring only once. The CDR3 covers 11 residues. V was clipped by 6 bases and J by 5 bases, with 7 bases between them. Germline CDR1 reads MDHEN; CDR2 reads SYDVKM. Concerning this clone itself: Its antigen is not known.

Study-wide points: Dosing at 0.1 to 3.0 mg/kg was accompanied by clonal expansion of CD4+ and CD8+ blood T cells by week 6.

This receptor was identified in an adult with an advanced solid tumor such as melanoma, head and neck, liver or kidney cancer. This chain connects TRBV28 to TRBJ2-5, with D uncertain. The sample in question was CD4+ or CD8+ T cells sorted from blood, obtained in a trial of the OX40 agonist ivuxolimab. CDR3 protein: CASRSWETQYF. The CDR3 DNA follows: TGTGCCAGCAGGTCTTGGGAGACCCAGTACTTC. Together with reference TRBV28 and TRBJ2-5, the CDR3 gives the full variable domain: DVKVTQSSRYLVKRTGEKVFLECVQDMDHENMFWYRQDPGLGLRLIYFSYDVKMKEKGDIPEGYSVSREKKERFSLILESASTNQTSMYLCASRSWETQYFGPGTRLLVL.